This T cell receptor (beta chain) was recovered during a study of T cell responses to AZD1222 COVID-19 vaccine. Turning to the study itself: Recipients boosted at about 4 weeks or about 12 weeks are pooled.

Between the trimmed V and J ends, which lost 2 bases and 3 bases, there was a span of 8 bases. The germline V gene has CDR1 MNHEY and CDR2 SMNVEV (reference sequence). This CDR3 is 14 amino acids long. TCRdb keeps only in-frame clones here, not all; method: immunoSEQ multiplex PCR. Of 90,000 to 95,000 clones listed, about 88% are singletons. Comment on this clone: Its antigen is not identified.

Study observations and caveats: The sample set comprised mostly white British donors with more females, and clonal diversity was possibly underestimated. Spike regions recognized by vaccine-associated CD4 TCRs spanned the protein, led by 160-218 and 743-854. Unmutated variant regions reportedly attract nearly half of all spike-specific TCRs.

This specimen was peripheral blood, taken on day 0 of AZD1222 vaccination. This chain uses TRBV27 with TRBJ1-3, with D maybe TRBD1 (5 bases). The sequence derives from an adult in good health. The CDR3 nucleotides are TGTGCCAGCAGTTTAAGGGGAATTGGAAACACCATATATTTT. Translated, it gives CASSLRGIGNTIYF.